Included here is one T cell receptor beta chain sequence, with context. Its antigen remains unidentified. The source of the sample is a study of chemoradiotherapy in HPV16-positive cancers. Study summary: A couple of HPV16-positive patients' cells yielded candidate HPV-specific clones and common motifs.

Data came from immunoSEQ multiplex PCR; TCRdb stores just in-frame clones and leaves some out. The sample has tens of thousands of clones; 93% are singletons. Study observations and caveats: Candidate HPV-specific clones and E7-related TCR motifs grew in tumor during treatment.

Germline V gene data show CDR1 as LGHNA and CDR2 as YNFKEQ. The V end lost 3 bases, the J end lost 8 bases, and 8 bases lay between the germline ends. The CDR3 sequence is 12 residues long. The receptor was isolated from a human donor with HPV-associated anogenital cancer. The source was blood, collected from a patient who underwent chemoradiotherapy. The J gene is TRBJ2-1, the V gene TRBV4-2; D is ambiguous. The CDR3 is CASSHSGDEQFF. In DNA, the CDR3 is TGTGCCAGCAGCCACTCCGGAGATGAGCAGTTCTTC.